The 31 T cell receptor beta chains given below trace back to one sample, sequenced in a study of cytomegalovirus exposure and HLA in healthy donors. Amplification used 60 Vbeta primers and 13 Jbeta primers. Using immunoSEQ multiplex PCR, the repertoire was profiled, and TCRdb retains in-frame clones only, with some absent. Of some 150,000 clones listed, over 8% are singletons. The sequenced material came from PBMCs. Receptors were obtained from a male donor in good health and CMV-seronegative.

This clone was seen a few times. The chain combines TRBV30 with TRBJ2-7; TRBD1 might be the D (8 bases). Per germline, CDR1 GTSNPN and CDR2 SVGIG (reference sequence). The CDR3 loop spans 14 amino acids. V lost 4 bases and J 3 bases, leaving 16 bases between the germline ends. The CDR3 region has the DNA TGTGCCTGGACCACAGGGGGGGGCTACTACGAGCAGTACTTC. Its protein product is CAWTTGGGYYEQYF.

This clone was observed a few times. The genes are TRBV28 and TRBJ1-2, with 11 bases that match TRBD1. The V segment lost 9 bases and the J segment 4 bases; nucleotides outside the gene matches: 13. This CDR3 region has 16 residues. The germline V gene encodes CDR1 MDHEN and CDR2 SYDVKM. The CDR3 nucleotides read TGTGCCAGTTGTGCCGGGACAGGGGGAAAGATCTATGGCTACACCTTC. Translation gives CASCAGTGGKIYGYTF.

This chain joins TRBV7-9 and TRBJ1-1; D not resolved. This CDR3 is 11 amino acids long. V lost 2 bases to trimming and J lost 7 bases, with 5 bases between them. Germline V gene data show CDR1 as SEHNR and CDR2 as FQNEAQ (reference sequence). The CDR3 reads CASSLFLEAFF. In DNA, the CDR3 is TGTGCCAGCAGCTTATTTCTTGAAGCTTTCTTT. Full variable domain (remainder filled in from reference TRBV7-9 and TRBJ1-1): DTGVSQNPRHKITKRGQNVTFRCDPISEHNRLYWYRQTLGQGPEFLTYFQNEAQLEKSRLLSDRFSAERPKGSFSTLEIQRTEQGDSAMYLCASSLFLEAFFGQGTRLTVV.

This clone was counted only a few times. This chain uses TRBV2 with TRBJ2-3, with TRBD1 matching 8 bases. This CDR3 is 16 amino acids long. Germline V gene data show CDR1 as SNHLY and CDR2 as FYNNEI. The junction had 7 bases not matched to a gene; V was cut back by 1 base and J by 4 bases. The CDR3 DNA reads TGTGCCAGCAGTGAAGGGACAGGGTTTTGGGCAGATACGCAGTATTTT. Protein product: CASSEGTGFWADTQYF.

This rearrangement joins TRBV5-1 to TRBJ2-5; D is perhaps TRBD2 (5 bases). The V end lost 0 bases, the J end lost 4 bases, and 10 bases lay between the germline ends. CDR3 length: 14 residues. Per the germline V gene, CDR1 is SGHRS and CDR2 is YFSETQ. CDR3 sequence (DNA): TGCGCCAGCAGCTTGGGTAGGGCGGGAGAGACCCAGTACTTC. This codes for CASSLGRAGETQYF. Full variable domain (outside the CDR3, taken from reference TRBV5-1 and TRBJ2-5): KAGVTQTPRYLIKTRGQQVTLSCSPISGHRSVSWYQQTPGQGLQFLFEYFSETQRNKGNFPGRFSGRQFSNSRSEMNVSTLELGDSALYLCASSLGRAGETQYFGPGTRLLVL.

This clone appeared a few times. The chain employs TRBV4-3 and TRBJ2-3; D perhaps matches TRBD2 (6 bases). CDR1 and CDR2 (germline): LGHNA, YSLEER. Trimming cost V 0 bases and J 8 bases, with 15 bases left between them. The CDR3 loop spans 15 amino acids. CDR3 residues: CASSQDTSRSGTQYF. CDR3 nucleotides: TGCGCCAGCAGCCAAGATACTAGCCGGTCTGGTACGCAGTATTTT.

The chain has TRBV28 and TRBJ1-2; D ambiguous. V lost 10 bases, J lost 2 bases, and 14 bases lay in between. The CDR3 totals 13 residues. Per germline, CDR1 MDHEN and CDR2 SYDVKM. The CDR3 sequence: CATSHGVNYGYTF. The CDR3 region has the DNA TGTGCCACTAGTCACGGGGTGAACTATGGCTACACCTTC.

V is TRBV28 and J is TRBJ2-3, with 9 bases identical to TRBD2. With 4 bases clipped from V and 4 bases from J, the junction kept 6 bases outside the gene matches. The CDR3 has 15 amino acids. Germline V CDR1 and CDR2: MDHEN, SYDVKM. The CDR3 here is CASSSSGTSPDTQYF. The CDR3 DNA follows: TGTGCCAGCAGTTCCTCCGGGACTAGCCCAGATACGCAGTATTTT. Complete variable domain (other parts from reference TRBV28 and TRBJ2-3): DVKVTQSSRYLVKRTGEKVFLECVQDMDHENMFWYRQDPGLGLRLIYFSYDVKMKEKGDIPEGYSVSREKKERFSLILESASTNQTSMYLCASSSSGTSPDTQYFGPGTRLTVL.

This clone was detected only a few times. The CDR3 region has the DNA TGTGCCAGCAGCTTGGATCAGGGGCCCTACGAGCAGTACTTC. It yields the protein CASSLDQGPYEQYF. The rearrangement joins TRBV5-4 to TRBJ2-7, with D perhaps TRBD1 (6 bases). From germline, CDR1 is SGHNT and CDR2 YYREEE (reference sequence). V was clipped by 0 bases and J by 2 bases, with 9 bases between them. This CDR3 contains 14 residues.

The chain is built from TRBV7-7 and TRBJ2-7, with 7 positions matching TRBD2. V was clipped by 5 bases and J by 5 bases; unmatched bases: 9. Looked up from germline, CDR1 is SSHAT and CDR2 is FNYEAQ (reference sequence). The CDR3 totals 14 residues. The CDR3 loop reads CASSSGLEGDEQYF. CDR3 sequence (DNA): TGTGCCAGCAGCAGCGGACTAGAGGGAGACGAGCAGTACTTC. The full variable domain, with the rest looked up from reference TRBV7-7 and TRBJ2-7, is GAGVSQSPRYKVTKRGQDVTLRCDPISSHATLYWYQQALGQGPEFLTYFNYEAQPDKSGLPSDRFSAERPEGSISTLTIQRTEQRDSAMYRCASSSGLEGDEQYFGPGTRLTVT.

This clone came up a few times. V and J are TRBV29-1 and TRBJ1-1; D is ambiguous. This CDR3 has 12 residues. V dropped 2 bases and J dropped 5 bases, with 9 bases sitting between them. Germline V gene lookup returns CDR1 SQVTM and CDR2 ANQGSEA. CDR3 DNA: TGCAGCGTTGAATTGGCCAAAACTGAAGCTTTCTTT. This sequence encodes CSVELAKTEAFF.

V and J are TRBV11-2 and TRBJ2-5, with 11 bases aligning to TRBD2. Germline V CDR1 and CDR2: SGHAT, FQNNGV. The V and J ends lost 5 bases and 5 bases, in that order; junction bases with no gene match: 7. The CDR3 spans 15 residues. The CDR3 sequence: CASSPSGGLHETQYF. The CDR3 nucleotides read TGTGCCAGCAGCCCTAGCGGGGGGTTGCACGAGACCCAGTACTTC.

CDR3 coding DNA: TGTGCCAGCAGCGAGGCAGCATATTACGAGCAGTACTTC. The encoded protein is CASSEAAYYEQYF. The chain links TRBV7-9 to TRBJ2-7; D gene uncertain. The CDR3 has 13 residues. The germline V gene has CDR1 SEHNR and CDR2 FQNEAQ (reference sequence). V lost 5 bases to trimming and J lost 4 bases, with 12 bases between them.

This clone came up a few times. This chain links TRBV3-2 with TRBJ2-5; TRBD2 reflects the table's D call only, with no check against the DNA. TRBV3-2 is flagged as a pseudogene. This CDR3 has 9 residues. CDR3 region: CASSPLGDF. In DNA form, the CDR3 reads TGTGCCAGCAGCCCCTTAGGAGACTTC.

There are a few counts of this clone. This chain connects TRBV19 to TRBJ1-1; TRBD1 is a possible D gene (6 bases). This CDR3 has 15 amino acids. Germline CDR1 and CDR2: LNHDA and SQIVND (reference sequence). Trimming pared 5 bases from V and 0 bases from J, leaving 13 bases between. CDR3 residues: CASSPPDRMNTEAFF. In DNA, the CDR3 is TGTGCCAGTAGTCCACCGGACAGAATGAACACTGAAGCTTTCTTT.

This clone was detected a few times. This chain connects TRBV6-5 to TRBJ1-2, with 9 bases matching TRBD1. Germline values: CDR1 MNHEY, CDR2 SVGAGI. The CDR3 spans 16 residues. V was pared by 0 bases and J by 3 bases, with 5 bases of the junction left unmatched. CDR3 protein: CASSYSTGGIYYGYTF. The CDR3 coding sequence is TGTGCCAGCAGTTACTCGACAGGGGGGATTTACTATGGCTACACCTTC.

This clone was found a few times. The V and J genes are TRBV29-1 and TRBJ1-1, with D possibly matching TRBD1 (5 bases). V was clipped by 6 bases and J by 5 bases, with 25 bases between them. This CDR3 is built from 16 residues. Germline V gene lookup returns CDR1 SQVTM and CDR2 ANQGSEA. DNA for the CDR3: TGCAGCGTGCGGGGGGGTCAGGACGAATCTAGAACTGAAGCTTTCTTT. It specifies CSVRGGQDESRTEAFF.

This chain uses TRBV18 with TRBJ2-7; 9 nucleotides match TRBD2. Per the germline V gene, CDR1 is KGHSH and CDR2 is LQKENI. This CDR3 region has 16 residues. V gave up 5 bases and J gave up 1 base; unmatched junction bases: 9. The CDR3 coding sequence is TGTGCCAGCTCAGAGGGTACTAGCGGGCTTTCCTACGAGCAGTACTTC. Protein: CASSEGTSGLSYEQYF.

J is TRBJ2-7 and V is TRBV30; no definite D call. The V and J ends lost 0 bases and 2 bases respectively, with 8 bases between them. Germline V gene sequence: CDR1 GTSNPN, CDR2 SVGIG (reference sequence). There are 13 residues in the CDR3. The CDR3 here is CAWSVEAAYEQYF. DNA for the CDR3: TGTGCCTGGAGTGTAGAGGCAGCCTACGAGCAGTACTTC.

The chain couples TRBV19 to TRBJ1-1; no definite D call. V lost 4 bases to trimming and J lost 1 base, with 19 bases between them. Germline V gives CDR1 LNHDA, CDR2 SQIVND (reference sequence). This CDR3 contains 17 residues. The CDR3 region has the DNA TGTGCCAGTAGTAAACGAGACGGGGTGCCCTCGAACACTGAAGCTTTCTTT. Amino acids: CASSKRDGVPSNTEAFF.

This clone was picked up a small number of times. The rearrangement uses TRBV4-3 and TRBJ1-1; 10 bases agree with TRBD1. The germline V gene has CDR1 LGHNA and CDR2 YSLEER. The CDR3 has 17 amino acids. V was pared by 1 base and J by 0 bases, with 5 bases of the junction left unmatched. DNA of the CDR3: TGCGCCAGCAGCCAAGCGTGGGACAGGGGTTTGAACACTGAAGCTTTCTTT. This sequence encodes CASSQAWDRGLNTEAFF.

V is TRBV7-2 and J is TRBJ2-7; TRBD1 matches at 7 bases. The CDR3 length is 16 residues. V was pared by 4 bases and J by 0 bases, with 9 bases of the junction left unmatched. Germline CDR1 is SGHTA and CDR2 is FQGNSA. The CDR3 DNA sequence: TGTGCCAGCAGCTACACCGGGACAGCGATCTCCTACGAGCAGTACTTC. Translating it yields CASSYTGTAISYEQYF.

In this sample, this clone turned up a few times. This sequence joins TRBV9 and TRBJ1-4; D is undetermined. V was clipped by 4 bases and J by 8 bases, with 15 bases between them. This CDR3 is built from 14 residues. CDR1 is SGDLS, CDR2 YYNGEE, per germline. The CDR3 region is CASSHLAGEEKLFF. The CDR3 DNA follows: TGTGCCAGCAGCCACTTAGCGGGAGAAGAAAAACTGTTTTTT.

A few counts support this clone. The CDR3 bases are TGTGCCAGCAGCCAAGACATAGCGGGAACGACAGATACGCAGTATTTT. Residues: CASSQDIAGTTDTQYF. The gene calls are TRBV14 and TRBJ2-3; 8 bases line up with TRBD2. Germline trimming cut 0 bases from V and 3 bases from J; bases unmatched to any gene: 5. CDR1 and CDR2 (germline): SGHDN, FVKESK. The CDR3 is made up of 16 amino acids.

The chain uses TRBV7-6 and TRBJ2-1, with D possibly TRBD2 on 6 matching bases. The CDR3 has 15 residues. Trimming removed 1 base at V and 4 bases at J, with 11 bases between. Germline V gene lookup returns CDR1 SGHVS and CDR2 FNYEAQ. Written as DNA, the CDR3 is TGTGCCAGCAGCTTAGGGAGGGCGGGGTACAATGAGCAGTTCTTC. It codes for CASSLGRAGYNEQFF.

This clone was recorded a few times. CDR3 DNA: TGTGCCAGCAGCGTAGGACTCCCCGAAGGGGAGGGCTATGGCTACACCTTC. Translation: CASSVGLPEGEGYGYTF. This chain connects TRBV9 to TRBJ1-2; weak D call: TRBD1 (5 bases). Deletions cut 0 bases from V and 4 bases from J, with 19 bases between. The germline CDR1 and CDR2 sequences are SGDLS and YYNGEE. The CDR3 totals 17 residues.

The chain is built from TRBV7-9 and TRBJ1-2, with D tentatively TRBD1 (6 bases). The germline CDR1 and CDR2 sequences are SEHNR and FQNEAQ (reference sequence). The CDR3 contains 16 residues. V was clipped by 7 bases and J by 4 bases, with 22 bases between them. This CDR3 is CASKGLGGNGRYGYTF. The CDR3 region has the DNA TGTGCCAGCAAGGGCTTAGGGGGAAACGGACGCTATGGCTACACCTTC. Supplemented by reference TRBV7-9 and TRBJ1-2, the full variable domain reads DTGVSQNPRHKITKRGQNVTFRCDPISEHNRLYWYRQTLGQGPEFLTYFQNEAQLEKSRLLSDRFSAERPKGSFSTLEIQRTEQGDSAMYLCASKGLGGNGRYGYTFGSGTRLTVV.

The V and J genes are TRBV5-1 and TRBJ1-2; 9 positions match TRBD1. The CDR3 runs to 15 residues. CDR1 is SGHRS and CDR2 is YFSETQ in the germline V gene. J gave up 2 bases and V 1 base, and 3 bases lay outside the gene matches. CDR3 bases: TGCGCCAGCAGCTTGCTCGGACAGGGGAACTATGGCTACACCTTC. Translating it yields CASSLLGQGNYGYTF.

The CDR3 coding sequence is TGTGCCAGCAGCTCCAGGGGAACAGGTAGGGGTGAGCAGTTCTTC. It yields the protein CASSSRGTGRGEQFF. The chain is built from TRBV9 and TRBJ2-1, with D possibly matching TRBD1 (6 bases). Germline loops: CDR1 SGDLS, CDR2 YYNGEE. V shed 4 bases and J shed 9 bases, with 20 bases lying between them. This CDR3 comprises 15 residues.

The rearrangement links TRBV27 to TRBJ2-7, with TRBD1 identical over 9 bases. This CDR3 has 13 residues. Germline V gene sequence: CDR1 MNHEY, CDR2 SMNVEV (reference sequence). V dropped 5 bases and J dropped 4; count of bases not matched to a gene: 3. The CDR3 reads CASSTGQGYEQYF. The CDR3 nucleotides are TGTGCCAGCAGTACGGGACAGGGTTACGAGCAGTACTTC.

This clone came up a few times. The gene calls are TRBV7-9 and TRBJ1-5; 12 nucleotides align to TRBD1. The CDR3 length is 15 residues. Germline CDR1 and CDR2: SEHNR and FQNEAQ (reference sequence). The V and J ends lost 5 bases and 8 bases, in that order; junction bases with no gene match: 7. The CDR3 spells CASSPGTGGFEPQHF. The CDR3 region has the DNA TGTGCCAGCAGCCCCGGGACAGGGGGCTTTGAGCCCCAGCATTTT.